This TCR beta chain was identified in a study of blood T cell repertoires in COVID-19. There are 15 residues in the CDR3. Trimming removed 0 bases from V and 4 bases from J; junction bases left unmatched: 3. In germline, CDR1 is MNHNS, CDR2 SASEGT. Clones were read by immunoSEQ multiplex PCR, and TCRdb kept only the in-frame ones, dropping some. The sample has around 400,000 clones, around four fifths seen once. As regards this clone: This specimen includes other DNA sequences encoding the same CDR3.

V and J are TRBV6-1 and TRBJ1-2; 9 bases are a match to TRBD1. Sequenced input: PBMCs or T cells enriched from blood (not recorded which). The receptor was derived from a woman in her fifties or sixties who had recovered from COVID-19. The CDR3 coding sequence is TGTGCCAGCAGTGAAGCGGGACAGGGAATCTATGGCTACACCTTC. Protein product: CASSEAGQGIYGYTF.